This T cell receptor (beta chain) is drawn from a study of shared clonotypes between healthy human individuals. Whole-study findings and limits: The study drew on few donors, limiting represented genetic and exposure-history diversity. Across subsets, estimated richness was generally greater for naive than for memory populations.

A word on this clone: Antigen specificity is unknown.

An even split of each subset's genomic DNA across several immunoSEQ plates was performed. Assay: immunoSEQ multiplex PCR; the TCRdb copy retains only in-frame clones and omits some. This table holds some 580,000 clones, 98% found once. Naive CD8 cells lacked CD45RO and underwent positive selection for CCR7, leaving out terminally differentiated effector memory CD45RA+ cells. All donors were healthy HIV-negative adults lacking recent acute infections or vaccinations. The V end was cut by 0 bases, the J end by 3 bases, with 6 bases between. Germline V CDR1 and CDR2: SGDLS, YYNGEE. The CDR3 contains 13 residues.

The chain uses TRBV9 and TRBJ2-5, with D unclear. Sequencing input: naive CD8+ T cells sorted from blood. The source of this sequence is a man aged 25 to 40 in good health. The CDR3 DNA sequence: TGTGCCAGCAGCGTAGACACCGAAGAGACCCAGTACTTC. Protein product: CASSVDTEETQYF.